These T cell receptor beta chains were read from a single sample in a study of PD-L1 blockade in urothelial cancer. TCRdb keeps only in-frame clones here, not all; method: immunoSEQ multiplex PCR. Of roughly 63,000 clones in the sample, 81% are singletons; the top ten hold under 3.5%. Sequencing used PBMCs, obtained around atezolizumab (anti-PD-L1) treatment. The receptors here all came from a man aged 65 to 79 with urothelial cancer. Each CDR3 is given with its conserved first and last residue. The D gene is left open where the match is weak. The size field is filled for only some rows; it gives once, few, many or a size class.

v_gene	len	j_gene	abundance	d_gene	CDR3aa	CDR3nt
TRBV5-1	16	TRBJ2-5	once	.	CASSLAGATNQETQYF	TGCGCCAGCAGCTTGGCGGGCGCGACTAACCAAGAGACCCAGTACTTC
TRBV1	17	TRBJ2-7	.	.	CTSSQDKGTSGKYEQYF	TGCACCAGCAGCCAAGATAAGGGGACTAGCGGGAAATACGAGCAGTACTTC
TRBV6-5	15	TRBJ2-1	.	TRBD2	CASRGRGGGNNEQFF	TGTGCCAGCCGGGGGAGGGGAGGAGGGAACAATGAGCAGTTCTTC
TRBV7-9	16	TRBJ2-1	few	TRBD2	CASSSTSGRAYNEQFF	TGTGCCAGCAGCTCGACTAGCGGGAGGGCCTACAATGAGCAGTTCTTC
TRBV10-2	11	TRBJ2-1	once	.	CASSHYNEQFF	TGCGCCAGCAGCCACTACAATGAGCAGTTCTTC
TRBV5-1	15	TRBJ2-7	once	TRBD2	CASSLLGEGSYEQYF	TGCGCCAGCAGCTTGTTAGGGGAGGGCTCCTACGAGCAGTACTTC
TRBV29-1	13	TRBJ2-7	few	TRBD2	CSVRTSGSGEQYF	TGCAGCGTGAGGACTAGCGGGAGTGGTGAGCAGTACTTC
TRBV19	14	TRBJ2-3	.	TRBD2	CASKEAGAGDTQYF	TGTGCCAGTAAAGAAGCGGGAGCCGGAGATACGCAGTATTTT
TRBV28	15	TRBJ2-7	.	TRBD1	CASIGRGQGSHEQYF	TGTGCCAGCATCGGTAGGGGACAGGGGTCCCACGAGCAGTACTTC
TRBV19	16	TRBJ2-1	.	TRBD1	CASSITGTGVGNEQFF	TGTGCCAGTAGTATAACCGGGACAGGGGTTGGCAATGAGCAGTTCTTC
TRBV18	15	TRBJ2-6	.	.	CASSLQGSGANVLTF	TGTGCCAGCTCACTTCAGGGTTCTGGGGCCAACGTCCTGACTTTC
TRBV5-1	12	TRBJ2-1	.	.	CASSIAGSEQFF	TGCGCCAGCAGCATCGCAGGGTCTGAGCAGTTCTTC
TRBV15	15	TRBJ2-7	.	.	CATSRVHRAPYEQYF	TGTGCCACCAGCAGAGTCCACAGGGCCCCCTACGAGCAGTACTTC
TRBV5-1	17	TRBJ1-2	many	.	CASSLEFGGDRLSGYTF	TGCGCCAGCAGCTTGGAATTCGGGGGAGATCGGTTGAGTGGCTACACCTTC
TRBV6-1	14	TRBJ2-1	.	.	CASSEGRVSNEQFF	TGTGCCAGCAGTGAAGGTCGAGTTAGCAATGAGCAGTTCTTC
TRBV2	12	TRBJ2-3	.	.	CARTTGGDTQYF	TGTGCCAGAACCACAGGTGGAGATACGCAGTATTTT
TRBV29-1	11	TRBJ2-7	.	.	CSGSQGGEQYF	TGCAGCGGATCTCAGGGAGGCGAGCAGTACTTC
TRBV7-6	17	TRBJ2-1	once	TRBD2	CASSSAGLGSSYNEQFF	TGTGCCAGCAGCTCTGCGGGACTAGGGAGCTCCTACAATGAGCAGTTCTTC